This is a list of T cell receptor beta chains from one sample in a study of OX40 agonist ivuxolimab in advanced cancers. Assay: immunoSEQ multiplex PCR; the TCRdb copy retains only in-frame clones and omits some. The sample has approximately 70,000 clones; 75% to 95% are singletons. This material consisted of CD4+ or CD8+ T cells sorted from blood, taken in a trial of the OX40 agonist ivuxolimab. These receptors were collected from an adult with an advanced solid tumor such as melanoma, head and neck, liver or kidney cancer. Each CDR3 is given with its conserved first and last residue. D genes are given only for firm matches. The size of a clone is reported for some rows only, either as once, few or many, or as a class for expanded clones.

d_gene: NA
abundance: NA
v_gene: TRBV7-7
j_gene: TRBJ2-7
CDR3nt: TGTGCTAGCAGCTTAGACCGGACTGACGAGCAGTACTTC
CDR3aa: CASSLDRTDEQYF

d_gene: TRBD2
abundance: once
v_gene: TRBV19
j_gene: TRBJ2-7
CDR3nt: TGTGCCAGTAGTATAACTAGCGGGAGAAAGACGGGGCAGTACTTC
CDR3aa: CASSITSGRKTGQYF

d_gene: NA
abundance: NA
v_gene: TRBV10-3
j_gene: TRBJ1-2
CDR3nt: TGTGCCATCAGTGAGGAGCTATCGTTGGGCTACACCTTC
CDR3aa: CAISEELSLGYTF

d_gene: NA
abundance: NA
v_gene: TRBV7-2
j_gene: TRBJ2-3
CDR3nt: TGTGCCAGCAGCTTAGGAAGCCCCCTTACGCAGTATTTT
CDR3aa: CASSLGSPLTQYF

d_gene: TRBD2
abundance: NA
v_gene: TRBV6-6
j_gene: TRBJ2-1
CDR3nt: TGTGCCATATCGGGGGGGCGAGGCAATGAGCAGTTCTTC
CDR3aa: CAISGGRGNEQFF

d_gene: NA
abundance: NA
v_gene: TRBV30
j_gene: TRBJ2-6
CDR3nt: TGTGCCTGGAGTGTAAAAAGCTCTGGGGCCAACGTCCTGACTTTC
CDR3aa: CAWSVKSSGANVLTF

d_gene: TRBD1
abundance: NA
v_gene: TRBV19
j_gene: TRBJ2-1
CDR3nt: TGTGCCAGTAGTCCCCCGGGACAGGGGGCCGGATCCTACAATGAGCAGTTCTTC
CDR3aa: CASSPPGQGAGSYNEQFF

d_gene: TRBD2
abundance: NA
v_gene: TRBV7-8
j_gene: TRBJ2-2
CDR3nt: TGTGCCAGCGACAGAGTGGGAGGGTCCGGCGGGGAGCTGTTTTTT
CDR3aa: CASDRVGGSGGELFF

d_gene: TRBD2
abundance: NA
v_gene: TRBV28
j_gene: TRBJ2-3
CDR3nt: TGTGCCAGCGGTCTAGCGGGAGCCCGAGATACGCAGTATTTT
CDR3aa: CASGLAGARDTQYF

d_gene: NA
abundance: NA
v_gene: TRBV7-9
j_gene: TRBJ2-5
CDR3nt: TGTGCCGGCCCGCGACCCGTGAATCAAGAGACCCAGTACTTC
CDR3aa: CAGPRPVNQETQYF

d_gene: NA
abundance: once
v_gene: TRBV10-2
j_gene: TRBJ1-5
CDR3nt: TGCGCCAGCAGTGTAGTCAATAGCAATCAGCCCCAGCATTTT
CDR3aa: CASSVVNSNQPQHF

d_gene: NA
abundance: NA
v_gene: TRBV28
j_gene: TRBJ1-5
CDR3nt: TGTGCCAGCAGTTTATCGACAGTTAGGGGGCAGCCCCAGCATTTT
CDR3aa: CASSLSTVRGQPQHF

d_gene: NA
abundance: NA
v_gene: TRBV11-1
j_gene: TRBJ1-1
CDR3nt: TGTGCCAGCAGCTTAGAGGCTAATACCCACACTGAAGCTTTCTTT
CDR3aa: CASSLEANTHTEAFF

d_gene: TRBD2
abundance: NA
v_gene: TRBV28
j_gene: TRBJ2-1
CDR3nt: TGTGCCAGCAGTTACACGGGACTAGCGGTGGGCAATGAGCAGTTCTTC
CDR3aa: CASSYTGLAVGNEQFF

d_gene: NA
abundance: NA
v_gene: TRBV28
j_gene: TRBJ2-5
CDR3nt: TGTGCCAGCAGTCCCGCGGGGGCGCGGGAGACCCAGTACTTC
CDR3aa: CASSPAGARETQYF

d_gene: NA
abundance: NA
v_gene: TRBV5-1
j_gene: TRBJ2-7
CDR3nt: TGTGCCAGCAGCCCTGGGACCTACGAGCAGTACTTC
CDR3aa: CASSPGTYEQYF

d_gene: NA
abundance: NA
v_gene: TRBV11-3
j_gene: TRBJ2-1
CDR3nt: TGTGCCAGCAGCTTAGAAGGCAGGGGAGGGCGGGCGAATGAGCAGTTCTTC
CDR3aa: CASSLEGRGGRANEQFF

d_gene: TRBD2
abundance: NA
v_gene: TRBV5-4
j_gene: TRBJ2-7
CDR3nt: TGTGCCAGCAGCTTGGGGACTAGCGCCCAGTACGAGCAGTACTTC
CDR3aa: CASSLGTSAQYEQYF

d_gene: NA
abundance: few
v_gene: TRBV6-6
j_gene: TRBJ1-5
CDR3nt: TGTGCCAGCAGTTACTCAGGTAGCAATCAGCCCCAGCATTTT
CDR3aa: CASSYSGSNQPQHF

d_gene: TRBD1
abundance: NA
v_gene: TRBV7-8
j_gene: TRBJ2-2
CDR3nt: TGTGCCAGCAGCTTAGGACAGGGGTTCGGGGAGCTGTTTTTT
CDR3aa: CASSLGQGFGELFF

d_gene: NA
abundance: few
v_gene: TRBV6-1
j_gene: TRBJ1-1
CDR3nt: TGTGCCAGCAGTGACACTTACAACACTGAAGCTTTCTTT
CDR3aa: CASSDTYNTEAFF

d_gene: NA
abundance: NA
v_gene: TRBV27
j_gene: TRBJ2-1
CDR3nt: TGTGCCAGCAGTTCCTGGGACGCATTAGACTACAATGAGCAGTTCTTC
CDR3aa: CASSSWDALDYNEQFF

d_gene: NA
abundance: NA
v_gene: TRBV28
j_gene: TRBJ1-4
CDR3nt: TGTGCCAGCAGTTTAGAGTCGGAAAAACTGTTTTTT
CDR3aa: CASSLESEKLFF

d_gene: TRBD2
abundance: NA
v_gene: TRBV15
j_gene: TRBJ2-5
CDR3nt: TGTGCCACCAGCAGGGGGGGCGTAGCGGGAGGTTCTAGAGAGACCCAGTACTTC
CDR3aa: CATSRGGVAGGSRETQYF

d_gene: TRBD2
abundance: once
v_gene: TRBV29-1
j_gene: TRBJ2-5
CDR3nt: TGCAGCGCCGGGACTAGCGGACAAGAGACCCAGTACTTC
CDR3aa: CSAGTSGQETQYF

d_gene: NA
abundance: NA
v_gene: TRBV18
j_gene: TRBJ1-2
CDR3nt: TGTGCCAGCTCACCCGTGGACAGCTATGGCTACACCTTC
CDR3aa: CASSPVDSYGYTF

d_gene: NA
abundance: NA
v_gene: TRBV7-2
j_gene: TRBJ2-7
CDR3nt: TGTGCCAGCAGCCAAGATGGACAGTATCCTGCCGAGCAGTACTTC
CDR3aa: CASSQDGQYPAEQYF

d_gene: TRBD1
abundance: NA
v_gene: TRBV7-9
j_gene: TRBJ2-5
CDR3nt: TGTGCCAGCAGCAGGGACAGCCAAGAGACCCAGTACTTC
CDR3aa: CASSRDSQETQYF

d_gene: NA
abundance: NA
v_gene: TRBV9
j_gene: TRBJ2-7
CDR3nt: TGTGCCAGCAGCGTAGGGTCCGAGCAGTACTTC
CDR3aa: CASSVGSEQYF

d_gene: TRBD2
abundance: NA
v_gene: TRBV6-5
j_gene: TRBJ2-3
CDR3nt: TGTGCCAGCAGTTCGACTAGCGGGTACGCAGATACGCAGTATTTT
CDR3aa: CASSSTSGYADTQYF

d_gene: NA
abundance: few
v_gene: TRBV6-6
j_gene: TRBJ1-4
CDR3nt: TGTGCCAGCAGGCTACAGTCAGGGCTTGAAAAACTGTTTTTT
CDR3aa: CASRLQSGLEKLFF

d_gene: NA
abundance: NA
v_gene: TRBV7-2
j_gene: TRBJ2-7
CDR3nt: TGTGCCAGCAGCCCCGGGCAGGCAAGACTGACCTACGAGCAGTACTTC
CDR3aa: CASSPGQARLTYEQYF

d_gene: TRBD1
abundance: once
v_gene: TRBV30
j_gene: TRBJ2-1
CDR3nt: TGTGCCTGGAGTGTACTTGGGACAGGGAATGAGCAGTTCTTC
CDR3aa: CAWSVLGTGNEQFF

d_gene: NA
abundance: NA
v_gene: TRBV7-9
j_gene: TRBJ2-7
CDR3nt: TGTGCCAGCAGCCGTGCGGGGACCTACGAGCAGTACTTC
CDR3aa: CASSRAGTYEQYF

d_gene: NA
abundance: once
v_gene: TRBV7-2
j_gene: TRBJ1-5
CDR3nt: TGTGCCAGCAGCTTGAGAGGGAATCAGCCCCAGCATTTT
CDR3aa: CASSLRGNQPQHF

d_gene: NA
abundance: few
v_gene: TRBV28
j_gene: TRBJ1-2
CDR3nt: TGTGCCAGCACCCAAGGGGGTGACTATGGCTACACCTTC
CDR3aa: CASTQGGDYGYTF

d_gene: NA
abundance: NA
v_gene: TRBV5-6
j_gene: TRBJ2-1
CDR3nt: TGTGCCAGCAGCTGGAGGGCAGGGCTCGACAATGAGCAGTTCTTC
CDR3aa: CASSWRAGLDNEQFF

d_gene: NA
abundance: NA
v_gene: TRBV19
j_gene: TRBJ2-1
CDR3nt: TGTGCCAGTAGTTCCAGATACAATGAGCAGTTCTTC
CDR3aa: CASSSRYNEQFF

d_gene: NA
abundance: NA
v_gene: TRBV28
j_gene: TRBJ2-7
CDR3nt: TGTGCCAGCAGTTTACTCGGCACCTACGAGCAGTACTTC
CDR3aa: CASSLLGTYEQYF